Below, one T cell receptor beta chain is given with its context. Its specificity is unknown. The source of the sample is a study of shared clonotypes between healthy human individuals. Overall study: CD8 memory received one plate per donor, CD8 naive two, CD4 memory three and CD4 naive three. Study findings and constraints: Generation probabilities were higher for clonotypes shared across all four sorted-subset donors than for unshared ones.

Only in-frame clones appear in the TCRdb table, and some are missing; sequencing was by immunoSEQ multiplex PCR. The table lists approximately 530,000 clones, almost 97% of them singletons. What was sequenced was naive CD4+ T cells sorted from blood. The subset: CD45RA+ positively selected. The receptor was isolated from a woman aged 25 to 45 in good health.

Here the CDR3 DNA reads TGTGCCAGTAGCCATACGGGCGGGACGGGTCACAATCAGCCCCAGCATTTT. Its translation: CASSHTGGTGHNQPQHF. V gene TRBV19 combines with J gene TRBJ1-5; a weak D match, TRBD1 (5 bases). The CDR3 is made up of 17 amino acids. The V end was cut by 6 bases, the J end by 3 bases, with 21 bases between. Germline CDR1 is LNHDA and CDR2 is SQIVND (reference sequence).